This record covers a single T cell receptor (beta chain). Random-hexamer reverse transcription was applied to roughly 0.5 to 1 ug RNA. MiXCR, run by TCRdb on the immunoSEQ multiplex PCR reads, gives a single entry per CDR3 protein. The sample includes 120,000 to 150,000 distinct CDR3 sequences, approximately 95% of them seen just once. This sample is drawn from a study of CD8 T cells in Susac syndrome. About the research overall: Patients with Susac syndrome were therapy-naive, on corticosteroids, or on intravenous immunoglobulin alone at the time that blood was drawn.

The CDR3 length is 13 residues. Looked up from germline, CDR1 is SGHTA and CDR2 is FQGNSA. Trimming cost V 5 bases and J 3 bases, with 10 bases left between them. CD8+ and CD4+ T cells taken from blood had their TCR beta sequenced. It was negative isolation that provided the CD8+ and CD4+ T cells, whereas TEMRA cells were enriched by FACS. The J gene is TRBJ1-2, the V gene TRBV7-2; D unresolved. The specimen was CD4+ T cells from PBMCs. The sequence was obtained from a human donor with Susac syndrome. In DNA, the CDR3 is TGTGCCAGCAGCAAACGACGCGACTATGGCTACACCTTC. Translating it yields CASSKRRDYGYTF.